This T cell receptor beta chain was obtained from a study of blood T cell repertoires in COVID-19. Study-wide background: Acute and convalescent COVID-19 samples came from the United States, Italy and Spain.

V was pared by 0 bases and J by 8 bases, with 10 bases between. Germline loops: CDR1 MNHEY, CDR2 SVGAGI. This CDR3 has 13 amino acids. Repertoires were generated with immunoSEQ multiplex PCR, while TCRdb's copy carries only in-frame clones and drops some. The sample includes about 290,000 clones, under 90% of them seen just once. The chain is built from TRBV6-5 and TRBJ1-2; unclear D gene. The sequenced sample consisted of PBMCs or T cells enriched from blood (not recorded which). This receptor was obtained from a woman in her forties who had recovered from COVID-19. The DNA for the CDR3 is TGTGCCAGCAGTTACTCACGGATCGGGGGCTACACCTTC. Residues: CASSYSRIGGYTF.